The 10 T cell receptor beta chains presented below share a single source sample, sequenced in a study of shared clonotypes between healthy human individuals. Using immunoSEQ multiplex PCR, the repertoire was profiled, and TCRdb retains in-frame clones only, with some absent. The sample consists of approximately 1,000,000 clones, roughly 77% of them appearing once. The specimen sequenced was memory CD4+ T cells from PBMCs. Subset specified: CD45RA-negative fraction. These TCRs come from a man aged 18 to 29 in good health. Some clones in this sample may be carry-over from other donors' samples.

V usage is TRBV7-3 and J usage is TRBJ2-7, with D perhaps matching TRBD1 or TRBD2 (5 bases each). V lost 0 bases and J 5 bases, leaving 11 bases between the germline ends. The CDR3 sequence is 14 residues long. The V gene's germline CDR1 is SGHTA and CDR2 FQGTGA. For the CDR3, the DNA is TGTGCCAGCAGCTTAACCGGGACGGCGGACGAGCAGTACTTC. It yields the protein CASSLTGTADEQYF.

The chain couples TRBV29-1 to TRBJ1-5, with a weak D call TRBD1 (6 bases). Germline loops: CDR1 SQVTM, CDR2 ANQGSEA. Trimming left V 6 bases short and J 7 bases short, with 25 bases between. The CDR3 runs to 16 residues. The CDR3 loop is CSVTTGGGSDLQPQHF. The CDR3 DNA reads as TGCAGCGTCACGACGGGGGGGGGCTCCGATTTACAGCCCCAGCATTTT.

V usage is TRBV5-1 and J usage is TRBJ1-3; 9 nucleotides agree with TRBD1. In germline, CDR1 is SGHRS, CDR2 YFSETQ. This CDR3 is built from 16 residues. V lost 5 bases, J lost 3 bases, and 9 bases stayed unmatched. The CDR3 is CASRRRDRAIGNTIYF. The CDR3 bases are TGCGCCAGCAGACGGCGGGACAGGGCAATTGGAAACACCATATATTTT.

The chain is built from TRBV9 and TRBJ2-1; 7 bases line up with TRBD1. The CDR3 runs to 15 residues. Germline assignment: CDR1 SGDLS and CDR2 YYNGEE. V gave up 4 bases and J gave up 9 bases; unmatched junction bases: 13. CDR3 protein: CASSSRQYEGAEQFF. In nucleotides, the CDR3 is TGTGCCAGCAGCTCTCGCCAATACGAGGGGGCTGAGCAGTTCTTC. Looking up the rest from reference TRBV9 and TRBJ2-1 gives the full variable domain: DSGVTQTPKHLITATGQRVTLRCSPRSGDLSVYWYQQSLDQGLQFLIQYYNGEERAKGNILERFSAQQFPDLHSELNLSSLELGDSALYFCASSSRQYEGAEQFFGPGTRLTVL.

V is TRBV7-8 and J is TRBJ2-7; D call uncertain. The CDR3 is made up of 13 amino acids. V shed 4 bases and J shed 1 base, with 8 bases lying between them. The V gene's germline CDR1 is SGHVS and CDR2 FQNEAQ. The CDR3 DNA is TGTGCCAGCAGCTGGACGGTGTCCTACGAGCAGTACTTC. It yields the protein CASSWTVSYEQYF. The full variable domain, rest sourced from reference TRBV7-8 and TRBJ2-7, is GAGVSQSPRYKVAKRGQDVALRCDPISGHVSLFWYQQALGQGPEFLTYFQNEAQLDKSGLPSDRFFAERPEGSVSTLKIQRTQQEDSAVYLCASSWTVSYEQYFGPGTRLTVT.

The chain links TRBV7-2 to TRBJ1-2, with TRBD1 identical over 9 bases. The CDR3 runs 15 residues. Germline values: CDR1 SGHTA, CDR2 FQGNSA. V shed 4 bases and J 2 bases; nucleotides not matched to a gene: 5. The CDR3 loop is CASSWAGTGNYGYTF. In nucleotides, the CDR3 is TGTGCCAGCAGCTGGGCGGGGACAGGGAACTATGGCTACACCTTC. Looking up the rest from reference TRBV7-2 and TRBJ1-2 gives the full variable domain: GAGVSQSPSNKVTEKGKDVELRCDPISGHTALYWYRQSLGQGLEFLIYFQGNSAPDKSGLPSDRFSAERTGGSVSTLTIQRTQQEDSAVYLCASSWAGTGNYGYTFGSGTRLTVV.

The CDR3 DNA follows: TGTGCCTGGAGTCTGGGACTAGCGGGAGTAGGGTCCGAGCAGTACTTC. Its protein product is CAWSLGLAGVGSEQYF. The rearrangement joins TRBV30 to TRBJ2-7; TRBD2 aligns across 14 bases. The CDR3 loop spans 16 amino acids. From germline, CDR1 is GTSNPN and CDR2 SVGIG (reference sequence). V shed 2 bases and J 6 bases; nucleotides not matched to a gene: 9.

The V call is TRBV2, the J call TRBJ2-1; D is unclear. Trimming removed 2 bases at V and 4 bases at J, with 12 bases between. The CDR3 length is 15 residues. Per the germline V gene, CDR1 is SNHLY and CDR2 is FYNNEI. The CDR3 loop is CASSERAATYNEQFF. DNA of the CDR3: TGTGCCAGCAGTGAAAGGGCGGCAACTTACAATGAGCAGTTCTTC.

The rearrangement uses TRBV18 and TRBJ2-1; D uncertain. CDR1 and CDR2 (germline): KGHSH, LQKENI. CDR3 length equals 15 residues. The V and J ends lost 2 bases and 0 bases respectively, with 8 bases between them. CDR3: CASSPSRSSYNEQFF. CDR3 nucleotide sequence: TGTGCCAGCTCACCAAGCAGAAGCTCCTACAATGAGCAGTTCTTC.

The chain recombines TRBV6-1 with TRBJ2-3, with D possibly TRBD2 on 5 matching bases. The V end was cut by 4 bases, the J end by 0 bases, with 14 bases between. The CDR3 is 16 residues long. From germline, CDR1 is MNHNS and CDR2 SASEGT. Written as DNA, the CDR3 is TGTGCCAGCAGTGTTTCTCGGGGATCTAGCACAGATACGCAGTATTTT. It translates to CASSVSRGSSTDTQYF.